Shown below are 11 T cell receptor beta chains from a single sample sequenced in a study of shared clonotypes between healthy human individuals. Data came from immunoSEQ multiplex PCR; TCRdb stores just in-frame clones and leaves some out. The sample has about 1.5 million clones; approximately 97% are singletons. Source material: naive CD4+ T cells sorted from blood. Sample subset: CD45RA+ positively selected. The receptor set was obtained from a man aged 30 to 39 in good health.

The gene calls are TRBV6-1 and TRBJ2-2, with D unclear. Per the germline V gene, CDR1 is MNHNS and CDR2 is SASEGT. The CDR3 extends over 14 amino acids. The germline V and J ends were trimmed by 6 bases and 2 bases, with 10 bases remaining between them. In DNA form, the CDR3 reads TGTGCCAGCAGAGTGAACTTCAACACCGGGGAGCTGTTTTTT. This translates into CASRVNFNTGELFF.

The J gene is TRBJ2-7, the V gene TRBV15; 9 positions agree with TRBD1. Trimming took 4 bases from V and 7 from J; bases not matched to a gene: 8. CDR3 length: 14 amino acids. Germline CDR1 LNHNV, CDR2 YYDKDF (reference sequence). The CDR3 spells CATSKQGAPFEQYF. Here the CDR3 DNA reads TGTGCCACCAGCAAACAGGGGGCGCCTTTTGAGCAGTACTTC.

This chain connects TRBV28 to TRBJ1-1; D not resolved. Germline V gene data show CDR1 as MDHEN and CDR2 as SYDVKM. Between the trimmed V and J ends, which lost 4 bases and 1 base, there was a span of 13 bases. The CDR3 loop spans 15 amino acids. As DNA, the CDR3 is TGTGCCAGCAGTTCGTTCAGTACAAAGAACACTGAAGCTTTCTTT. Its translation is CASSSFSTKNTEAFF.

This chain connects TRBV7-2 to TRBJ1-1; TRBD1 agrees at 7 bases. Germline V gene data show CDR1 as SGHTA and CDR2 as FQGNSA. The J segment lost 8 bases and the V segment lost 5 bases, leaving 5 bases of the junction unmatched. The CDR3 runs 12 residues. DNA of the CDR3: TGTGCCAGCAGCCTTAGGGGGCAGGAAGCTTTCTTT. Amino acid sequence: CASSLRGQEAFF.

The chain couples TRBV9 to TRBJ2-1; possible D gene TRBD2, 6 bases. Trimming left V 2 bases short and J 0 bases short, with 12 bases between. The CDR3 loop spans 16 amino acids. Germline CDR1 and CDR2: SGDLS and YYNGEE. The DNA for the CDR3 is TGTGCCAGCAGCGTCCGGGGGTGGAGCTCCTACAATGAGCAGTTCTTC. Translating it yields CASSVRGWSSYNEQFF.

The V gene is TRBV4-3, the J gene TRBJ2-5; D unresolved. The CDR3 loop spans 12 amino acids. V lost 5 bases and J lost 4, with 8 bases in between. CDR1 LGHNA and CDR2 YSLEER come from the germline V gene. The CDR3 region is CASSGGGETQYF. The CDR3 DNA sequence: TGCGCCAGCAGCGGCGGCGGAGAGACCCAGTACTTC.

This sequence joins TRBV7-8 and TRBJ2-5; 16 nucleotides match TRBD2. Germline V gene sequence: CDR1 SGHVS, CDR2 FQNEAQ. With 1 base clipped from V and 4 bases from J, the junction kept 9 bases outside the gene matches. This CDR3 contains 19 residues. In DNA, the CDR3 is TGTGCCAGCAGCTTAGGCCAGGGACTAGCGGGAGGGAGAGGAGAGACCCAGTACTTC. Protein product: CASSLGQGLAGGRGETQYF.

The chain combines TRBV10-3 with TRBJ2-7, with a weak D call TRBD2 (6 bases). V lost 0 bases to trimming and J lost 1 base, with 10 bases between them. This CDR3 region has 15 residues. CDR1 is ENHRY, CDR2 SYGVKD, per germline. The CDR3 sequence: CAISESVGRSYEQYF. The CDR3 DNA is TGTGCCATCAGTGAGTCGGTAGGGAGGTCCTACGAGCAGTACTTC.

The chain recombines TRBV29-1 with TRBJ2-7; D is perhaps TRBD1 (6 bases). The length of the CDR3 is 13 residues. V lost 7 bases and J lost 4, with 17 bases in between. Germline CDR1 SQVTM, CDR2 ANQGSEA. CDR3 in DNA: TGCAGCGGACTCCGGGACAACCATTACGAGCAGTACTTC. Translated: CSGLRDNHYEQYF.

The chain employs TRBV18 and TRBJ2-7, with D perhaps matching TRBD1 or TRBD2 (5 bases each). Trimming shortened V by 0 bases and J by 7 bases, and 13 bases separated the two germline ends. This CDR3 comprises 14 residues. Germline V lookup: CDR1 KGHSH, CDR2 LQKENI. The CDR3 sequence is CASSPPGRSGEQYF. Here the CDR3 DNA reads TGTGCCAGCTCACCACCGGGACGCTCTGGGGAGCAGTACTTC.

V and J are TRBV14 and TRBJ2-7; TRBD2 matches at 8 bases. Germline V gene data show CDR1 as SGHDN and CDR2 as FVKESK. The length of the CDR3 is 14 residues. With V trimmed by 6 bases and J by 3 bases, 7 bases remained unmatched. CDR3 protein: CASSRGLEGYEQYF. The CDR3 DNA sequence: TGTGCCAGCAGTCGGGGACTAGAGGGCTACGAGCAGTACTTC.